This T cell receptor (beta chain) comes out of a study of cytomegalovirus exposure and HLA in healthy donors. Study as a whole: Most genotyped donors, approximately 81% of 398, had Caucasian-associated genetic ancestry. The study, taken as a whole, reports: The classifier was said to identify cytomegalovirus status with high specificity and sensitivity. TCR beta V- and J-gene trimming, according to a later analysis, was linked to a missense DCLRE1C variant. According to a later analysis, donors in an Asian-associated ancestry cluster reportedly had fewer N-insertions than the approximately 670-donor mean.

This clone was recorded a few times. The antigen remains undetermined. PCR employed 60 Vbeta and 13 Jbeta primers. TCRdb's table, derived via immunoSEQ multiplex PCR, lists solely in-frame clones and lacks some. Here the sample spans about 160,000 clones, roughly 77% being singletons. The receptor was isolated from a human donor in good health. The material sequenced was PBMCs.

The CDR3 sequence is CASSDEGAYGYTF. As DNA, the CDR3 is TGTGCCAGCAGTGATGAGGGGGCCTATGGCTACACCTTC. The chain joins TRBV2 to TRBJ1-2; 7 bases are shared with TRBD1. CDR1 and CDR2 from the germline V gene are SNHLY and FYNNEI. The CDR3 is made up of 13 amino acids. J lost 4 bases, V lost 3 bases, and 2 bases had no gene match.